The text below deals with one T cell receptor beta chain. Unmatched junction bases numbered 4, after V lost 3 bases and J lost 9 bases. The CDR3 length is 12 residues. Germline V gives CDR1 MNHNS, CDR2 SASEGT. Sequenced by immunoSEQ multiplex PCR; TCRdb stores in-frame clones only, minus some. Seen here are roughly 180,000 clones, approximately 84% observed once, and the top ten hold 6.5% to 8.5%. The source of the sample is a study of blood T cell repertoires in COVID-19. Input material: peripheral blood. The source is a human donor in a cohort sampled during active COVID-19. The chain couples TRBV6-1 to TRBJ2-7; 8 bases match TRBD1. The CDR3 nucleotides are TGTGCCAGCAGTGAGACAGGGGACGGGCAGTACTTC. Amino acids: CASSETGDGQYF.